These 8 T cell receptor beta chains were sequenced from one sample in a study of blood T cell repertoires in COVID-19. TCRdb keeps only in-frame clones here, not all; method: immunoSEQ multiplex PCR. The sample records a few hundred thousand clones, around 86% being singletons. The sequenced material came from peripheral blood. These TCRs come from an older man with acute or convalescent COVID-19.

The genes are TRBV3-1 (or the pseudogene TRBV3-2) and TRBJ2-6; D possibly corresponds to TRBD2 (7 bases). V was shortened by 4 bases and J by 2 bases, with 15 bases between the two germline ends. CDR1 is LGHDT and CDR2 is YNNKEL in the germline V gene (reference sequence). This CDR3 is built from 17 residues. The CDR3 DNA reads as TGTGCCAGCAGCCCAGCCCCGGGGGGCGCTGGGGCCAACGTCCTGACTTTC. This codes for CASSPAPGGAGANVLTF.

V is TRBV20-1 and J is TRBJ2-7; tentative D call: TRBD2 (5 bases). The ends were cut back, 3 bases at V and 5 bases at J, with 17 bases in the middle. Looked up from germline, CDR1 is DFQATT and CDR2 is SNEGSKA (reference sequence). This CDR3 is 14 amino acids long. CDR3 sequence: CSASPLRIGNEQYF. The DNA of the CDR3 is TGCAGTGCTAGTCCCTTACGAATCGGGAACGAGCAGTACTTC.

CDR3 residues: CATERQGVDYEQYF. In DNA, the CDR3 is TGTGCCACTGAGAGACAGGGGGTAGACTACGAGCAGTACTTC. The genes are TRBV28 and TRBJ2-7, with 9 positions matching TRBD1. CDR1 and CDR2 from the germline V gene are MDHEN and SYDVKM. The CDR3 has 14 amino acids. Trimming removed 10 bases from V and 3 bases from J; junction bases left unmatched: 10.

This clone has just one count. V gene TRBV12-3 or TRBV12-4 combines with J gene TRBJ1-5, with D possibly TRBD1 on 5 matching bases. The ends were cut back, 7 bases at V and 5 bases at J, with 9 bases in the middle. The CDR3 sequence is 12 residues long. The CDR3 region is CASTLGDQPQHF. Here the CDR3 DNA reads TGTGCCAGCACCCTAGGGGATCAGCCCCAGCATTTT.

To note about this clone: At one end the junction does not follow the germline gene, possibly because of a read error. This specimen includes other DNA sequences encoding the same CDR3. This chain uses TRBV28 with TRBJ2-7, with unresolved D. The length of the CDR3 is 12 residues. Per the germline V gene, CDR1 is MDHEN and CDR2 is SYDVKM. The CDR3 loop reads CASSLTTYEQYF. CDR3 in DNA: TGTGCCAGCAGTTTAACTACCTACGAGCAATACTTC.

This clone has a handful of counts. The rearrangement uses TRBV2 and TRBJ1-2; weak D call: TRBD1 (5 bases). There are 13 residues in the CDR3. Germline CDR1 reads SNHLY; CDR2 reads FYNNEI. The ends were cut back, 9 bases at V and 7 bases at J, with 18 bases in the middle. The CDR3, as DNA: TGTGCCAGTCCTCGGGGCCAGGGAGGTGGCTACACCTTC. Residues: CASPRGQGGGYTF.

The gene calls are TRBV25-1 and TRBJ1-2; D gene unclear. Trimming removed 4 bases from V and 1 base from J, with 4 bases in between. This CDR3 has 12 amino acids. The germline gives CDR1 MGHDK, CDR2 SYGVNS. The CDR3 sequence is CASSGSNYGYTF. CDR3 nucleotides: TGTGCCAGCAGTGGGAGTAACTATGGCTACACCTTC.

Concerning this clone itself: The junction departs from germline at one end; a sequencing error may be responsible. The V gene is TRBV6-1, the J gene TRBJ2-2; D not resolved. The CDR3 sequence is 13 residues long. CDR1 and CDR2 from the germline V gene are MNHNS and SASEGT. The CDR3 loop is CASREDGTGELFF. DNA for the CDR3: TGTGCCAGCAGGGAAGACGGGACCGGGGAGCTGTTTTTT.